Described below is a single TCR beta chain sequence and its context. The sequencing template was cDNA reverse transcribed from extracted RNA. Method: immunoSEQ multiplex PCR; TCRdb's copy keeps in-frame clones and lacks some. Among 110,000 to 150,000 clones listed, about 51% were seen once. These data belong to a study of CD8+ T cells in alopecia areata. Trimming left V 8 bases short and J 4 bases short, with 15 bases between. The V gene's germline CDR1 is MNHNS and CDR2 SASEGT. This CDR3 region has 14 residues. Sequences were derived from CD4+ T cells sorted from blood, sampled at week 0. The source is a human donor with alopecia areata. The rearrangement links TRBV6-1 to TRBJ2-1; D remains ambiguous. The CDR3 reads CASDFLAAYNEQFF. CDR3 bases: TGTGCCAGCGATTTCCTGGCAGCGTACAATGAGCAGTTCTTC.